Presented here are 20 T cell receptor beta chains from one specimen sequenced in a study of blood T cell repertoires in COVID-19. Sequenced by immunoSEQ multiplex PCR; TCRdb stores in-frame clones only, minus some. The data hold some 280,000 clones, with 70% to 90% observed a single time. Sequencing input: peripheral blood. The receptors were sampled from a woman aged 55-70 years with acute or convalescent COVID-19.

DNA of the CDR3: TGTGCCAGTAGACCAGACAGAACTAACTATGGCTACACCTTC. Amino acids: CASRPDRTNYGYTF. The rearrangement joins TRBV19 to TRBJ1-2; maybe TRBD1 (5 bases). The CDR3 consists of 14 residues. CDR1 and CDR2 (germline): LNHDA, SQIVND (reference sequence). The V end was cut by 6 bases, the J end by 0 bases, with 11 bases between.

This clone turned up a few times. This chain joins TRBV7-7 and TRBJ2-7; no definite D call. Germline-derived CDR1 and CDR2 are SSHAT and FNYEAQ (reference sequence). V was clipped by 2 bases and J by 3 bases, with 14 bases between them. CDR3 size: 15 residues. The CDR3 region is CASSLSIAESYEQYF. In nucleotides, the CDR3 is TGTGCCAGCAGCTTATCGATCGCGGAGAGCTACGAGCAGTACTTC.

The chain uses TRBV3-1 (or the pseudogene TRBV3-2) and TRBJ1-2, with TRBD1 as a possible D gene (5 bases). CDR1 is LGHDT, CDR2 YNNKEL, per germline (reference sequence). V dropped 1 base and J dropped 4 bases, with 16 bases sitting between them. The CDR3 runs 16 residues. The CDR3, as DNA: TGTGCCAGCAGCCAAGTCTCTCAGGGTATAGGCTATGGCTACACCTTC. Its translation: CASSQVSQGIGYGYTF.

The chain employs TRBV4-3 and TRBJ2-4, with 7 positions matching TRBD2. The length of the CDR3 is 14 residues. The V segment lost 1 base and the J segment 3 bases; nucleotides outside the gene matches: 0. Germline V gene data show CDR1 as LGHNA and CDR2 as YSLEER. CDR3 region: CASSQAGGKNIQYF. The CDR3 DNA follows: TGCGCCAGCAGCCAAGCGGGGGGCAAAAACATTCAGTACTTC.

The V and J genes are TRBV14 and TRBJ2-1; D gene ambiguous. V was cut by 3 bases and J by 8 bases, with 14 bases left in between. The CDR3 is 14 amino acids. Germline V CDR1 and CDR2: SGHDN, FVKESK. This chain's CDR3 is CASSHTNTFDEQFF. In nucleotides, the CDR3 is TGTGCCAGCAGCCATACTAACACCTTCGATGAGCAGTTCTTC.

The chain employs TRBV18 and TRBJ1-1, with 8 bases lining up with TRBD1. This CDR3 contains 14 residues. With 3 bases clipped from V and 1 base from J, the junction kept 1 base outside the gene matches. Germline V gene sequence: CDR1 KGHSH, CDR2 LQKENI. Written as DNA, the CDR3 is TGTGCCAGCTCACCGGGACAGGAGAACACTGAAGCTTTCTTT. Translating it yields CASSPGQENTEAFF. Based on the CDR3 plus reference TRBV18 and TRBJ1-1, the full variable domain is NAGVMQNPRHLVRRRGQEARLRCSPMKGHSHVYWYRQLPEEGLKFMVYLQKENIIDESGMPKERFSAEFPKEGPSILRIQQVVRGDSAAYFCASSPGQENTEAFFGQGTRLTVV.

V and J are TRBV19 and TRBJ2-5, with 7 bases identical to TRBD2. Per the germline V gene, CDR1 is LNHDA and CDR2 is SQIVND (reference sequence). This CDR3 contains 14 residues. V lost 1 base to trimming and J lost 5 bases; unmatched junction nucleotides: 4. The CDR3: CASSIVGGIETQYF. In nucleotides, the CDR3 is TGTGCCAGTAGTATAGTCGGGGGGATTGAGACCCAGTACTTC.

The chain couples TRBV27 to TRBJ2-5; 8 nucleotides match TRBD1. V gave up 8 bases and J gave up 2 bases; unmatched junction bases: 10. The CDR3 covers 15 residues. Germline CDR1 is MNHEY and CDR2 is SMNVEV (reference sequence). The CDR3: CASRRLGTGQETQYF. DNA of the CDR3: TGTGCCAGCCGAAGGCTCGGGACAGGTCAAGAGACCCAGTACTTC.

The chain uses TRBV18 and TRBJ2-1; D possibly corresponds to TRBD2 (6 bases). Germline V gene sequence: CDR1 KGHSH, CDR2 LQKENI. The CDR3 extends over 16 amino acids. Deletions cut 3 bases from V and 0 bases from J, with 12 bases between. CDR3 in amino acids: CASSPLPGVSYNEQFF. As DNA, the CDR3 is TGTGCCAGCTCACCTTTACCGGGAGTCTCCTACAATGAGCAGTTCTTC. The full variable domain, completed using reference TRBV18 and TRBJ2-1, is NAGVMQNPRHLVRRRGQEARLRCSPMKGHSHVYWYRQLPEEGLKFMVYLQKENIIDESGMPKERFSAEFPKEGPSILRIQQVVRGDSAAYFCASSPLPGVSYNEQFFGPGTRLTVL.

The rearrangement uses TRBV7-9 and TRBJ2-5, with a possible D match to TRBD1 (6 bases). CDR1 and CDR2 (germline): SEHNR, FQNEAQ (reference sequence). CDR3 length: 14 amino acids. The V end was cut by 4 bases, the J end by 3 bases, with 12 bases between. As DNA, the CDR3 is TGTGCCAGCAGCTCGAGGGGGACGGAAGAGACCCAGTACTTC. Its translation is CASSSRGTEETQYF. Full variable domain (outside the CDR3, taken from reference TRBV7-9 and TRBJ2-5): DTGVSQNPRHKITKRGQNVTFRCDPISEHNRLYWYRQTLGQGPEFLTYFQNEAQLEKSRLLSDRFSAERPKGSFSTLEIQRTEQGDSAMYLCASSSRGTEETQYFGPGTRLLVL.

The rearrangement uses TRBV28 and TRBJ1-6; no clear D gene. V was clipped by 6 bases and J by 7 bases, with 10 bases between them. CDR1 MDHEN and CDR2 SYDVKM come from the germline V gene. CDR3 length equals 13 residues. The CDR3 reads CASRPAGNSPLHF. In nucleotides, the CDR3 is TGTGCCAGCAGGCCCGCGGGGAATTCACCCCTCCACTTT.

This sequence joins TRBV7-9 and TRBJ2-2; D is possibly TRBD1 (5 bases). V lost 10 bases and J lost 0, with 18 bases in between. The CDR3 loop spans 16 amino acids. Germline V gene data show CDR1 as SEHNR and CDR2 as FQNEAQ (reference sequence). In DNA form, the CDR3 reads TGTGCCAACTACCATTATGGGGCAGCGAACACCGGGGAGCTGTTTTTT. It encodes CANYHYGAANTGELFF.

CDR3 region: CASSLGTGDGYTF. The DNA of the CDR3 is TGTGCCAGCAGCTTGGGGACAGGGGATGGCTACACCTTC. The chain employs TRBV5-4 and TRBJ1-2; TRBD1 aligns across 9 bases. CDR1 is SGHNT, CDR2 YYREEE, per germline (reference sequence). The length of the CDR3 is 13 residues. The junction had 0 bases not matched to a gene; V was cut back by 0 bases and J by 6 bases.

V is TRBV28 and J is TRBJ2-3; 9 nucleotides line up with TRBD2. The J segment lost 6 bases and the V segment lost 3 bases, leaving 10 bases of the junction unmatched. This CDR3 is 16 amino acids long. The V gene's germline CDR1 is MDHEN and CDR2 SYDVKM. The CDR3 spells CASSFGISGRRDTQYF. The CDR3 nucleotides are TGTGCCAGCAGTTTTGGTATTAGCGGGAGACGGGATACGCAGTATTTT.

The V call is TRBV3-1 (or the pseudogene TRBV3-2), the J call TRBJ1-4, with a weak D call TRBD1 (6 bases). This CDR3 spans 13 amino acids. Trimming removed 11 bases at V and 5 bases at J, with 15 bases between. In germline, CDR1 is LGHDT, CDR2 YNNKEL (reference sequence). CDR3 in amino acids: CAASDRLNEKLFF. Here the CDR3 DNA reads TGTGCCGCCTCCGACAGGTTGAATGAAAAACTGTTTTTT.

This clone came up once. This chain links TRBV24-1 with TRBJ2-7; D remains ambiguous. The V end was cut by 3 bases, the J end by 5 bases, with 7 bases between. The CDR3 sequence is 12 residues long. Germline V lookup: CDR1 KGHDR, CDR2 SFDVKD. CDR3 loop: CATSDQKDEQYF. The CDR3 DNA reads TGTGCCACCAGTGATCAGAAAGACGAGCAGTACTTC.

The chain is built from TRBV11-1 and TRBJ1-6, with D uncertain. With 5 bases removed from V and 9 bases from J, the gap between germline ends came to 8 bases. The CDR3 is 12 amino acids. CDR1 and CDR2 from the germline V gene are SGHAT and FQDESV (reference sequence). This CDR3 reads CASSITGSPLHF. The DNA for the CDR3 is TGTGCCAGCAGCATTACGGGTTCACCCCTCCACTTT.

V gene TRBV5-1 combines with J gene TRBJ2-7, with 9 bases lining up with TRBD2. Germline trimming cut 4 bases from V and 9 bases from J; bases unmatched to any gene: 14. CDR1 and CDR2 from the germline V gene are SGHRS and YFSETQ. This CDR3 spans 15 amino acids. The CDR3 protein is CASSPSGEASLGQYF. The CDR3 DNA reads TGCGCCAGCAGCCCTAGCGGGGAAGCCAGCCTGGGGCAGTACTTC. Supplemented by reference TRBV5-1 and TRBJ2-7, the full variable domain reads KAGVTQTPRYLIKTRGQQVTLSCSPISGHRSVSWYQQTPGQGLQFLFEYFSETQRNKGNFPGRFSGRQFSNSRSEMNVSTLELGDSALYLCASSPSGEASLGQYFGPGTRLTVT.

The chain couples TRBV4-1 to TRBJ2-7; 8 bases fit TRBD1. The J segment lost 5 bases and the V segment lost 5 bases, leaving 2 bases of the junction unmatched. This CDR3 region has 12 residues. Germline V lookup: CDR1 MGHRA, CDR2 YSYEKL. The CDR3 loop is CASSAQGDEQYF. Here the CDR3 DNA reads TGCGCCAGCAGCGCACAGGGGGACGAGCAGTACTTC.

CDR3 protein: CASSSGSKLNNEQFF. CDR3 DNA sequence: TGTGCCAGCAGCTCGGGATCGAAACTTAACAATGAGCAGTTCTTC. The J gene is TRBJ2-1, the V gene TRBV7-2, with D tentatively TRBD2 (5 bases). CDR3 length: 15 residues. The V gene lost 4 bases and the J gene lost 5 bases, with 15 bases spanning the gap. CDR1 SGHTA and CDR2 FQGNSA come from the germline V gene.